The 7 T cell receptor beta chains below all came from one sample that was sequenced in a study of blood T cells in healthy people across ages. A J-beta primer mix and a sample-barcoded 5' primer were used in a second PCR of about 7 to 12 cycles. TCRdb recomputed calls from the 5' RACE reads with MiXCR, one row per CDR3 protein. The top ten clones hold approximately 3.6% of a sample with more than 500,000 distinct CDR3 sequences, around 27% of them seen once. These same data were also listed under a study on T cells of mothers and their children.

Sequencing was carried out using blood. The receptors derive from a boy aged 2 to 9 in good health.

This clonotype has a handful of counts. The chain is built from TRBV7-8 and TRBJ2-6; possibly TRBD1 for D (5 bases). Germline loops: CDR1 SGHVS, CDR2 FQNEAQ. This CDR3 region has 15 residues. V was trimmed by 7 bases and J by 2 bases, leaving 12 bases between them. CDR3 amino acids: CASTFEGAGANVLTF. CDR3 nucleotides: TGTGCCAGCACCTTCGAAGGGGCTGGGGCCAACGTCCTGACTTTC.

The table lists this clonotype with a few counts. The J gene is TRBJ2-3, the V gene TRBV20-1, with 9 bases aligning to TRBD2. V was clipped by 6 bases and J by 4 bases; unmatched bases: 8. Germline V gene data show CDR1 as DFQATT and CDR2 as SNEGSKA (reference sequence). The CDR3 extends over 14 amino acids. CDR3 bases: TGCAGTGCCGCTAGCGGGGATAGTTCAGATACGCAGTATTTT. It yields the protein CSAASGDSSDTQYF.

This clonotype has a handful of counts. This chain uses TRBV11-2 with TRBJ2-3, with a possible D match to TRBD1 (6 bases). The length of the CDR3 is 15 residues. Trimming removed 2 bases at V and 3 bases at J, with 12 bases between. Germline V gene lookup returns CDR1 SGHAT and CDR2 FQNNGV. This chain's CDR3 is CASSLFRGGTDTQYF. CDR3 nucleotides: TGTGCCAGCAGCTTATTCAGGGGCGGAACAGATACGCAGTATTTT. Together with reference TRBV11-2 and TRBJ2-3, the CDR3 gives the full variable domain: EAGVAQSPRYKIIEKRQSVAFWCNPISGHATLYWYQQILGQGPKLLIQFQNNGVVDDSQLPKDRFSAERLKGVDSTLKIQPAKLEDSAVYLCASSLFRGGTDTQYFGPGTRLTVL.

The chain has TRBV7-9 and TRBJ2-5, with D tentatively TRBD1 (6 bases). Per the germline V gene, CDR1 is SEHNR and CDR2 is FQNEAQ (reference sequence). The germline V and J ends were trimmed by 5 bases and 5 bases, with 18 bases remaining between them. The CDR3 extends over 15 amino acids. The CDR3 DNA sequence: TGTGCCAGCAGCCCCCAGGGGACGCAAAGGGAGACCCAGTACTTC. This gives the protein CASSPQGTQRETQYF.

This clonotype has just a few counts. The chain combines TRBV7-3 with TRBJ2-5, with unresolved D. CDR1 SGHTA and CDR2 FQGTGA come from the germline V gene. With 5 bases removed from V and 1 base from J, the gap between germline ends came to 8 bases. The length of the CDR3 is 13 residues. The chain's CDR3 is CASSATFQETQYF. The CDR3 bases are TGTGCCAGCAGCGCAACCTTCCAAGAGACCCAGTACTTC.

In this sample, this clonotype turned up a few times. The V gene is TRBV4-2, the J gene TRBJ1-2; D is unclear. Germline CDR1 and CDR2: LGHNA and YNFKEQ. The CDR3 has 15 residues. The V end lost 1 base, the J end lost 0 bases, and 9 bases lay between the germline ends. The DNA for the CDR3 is TGTGCCAGCAGCCAAGTCGGAACAGCTAACTATGGCTACACCTTC. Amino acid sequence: CASSQVGTANYGYTF.

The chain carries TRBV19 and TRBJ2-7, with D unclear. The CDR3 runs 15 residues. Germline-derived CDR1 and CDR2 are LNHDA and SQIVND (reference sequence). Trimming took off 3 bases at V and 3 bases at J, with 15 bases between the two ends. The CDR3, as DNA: TGTGCCAGTAGTATCAAGGCGTATTTCCTCTACGAGCAGTACTTC. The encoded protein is CASSIKAYFLYEQYF.